The 3 T cell receptor beta chains below all came from one sample that was sequenced in a study of beta chain features in type 1 diabetes. Whole-study findings and limits: Shorter TCRB CDR3s, moderately but significantly so, marked every one of the four CD4+ subsets in Type 1 diabetes patients.

Their antigens remain unidentified. Sequencing targeted expressed TCRB transcripts, as all isolated RNA had been reverse transcribed. Measured with immunoSEQ multiplex PCR; TCRdb has only the in-frame clones, and not every one. The table lists 330,000 or so clones, over 10% of them singletons, with about 0.01% in the top ten. Sequences were obtained from naive CD4+ T cells from blood. The receptors were sampled from a woman younger than 30 with type 1 diabetes.

This rearrangement joins TRBV28 to TRBJ2-1; 8 bases are shared with TRBD2. The CDR3 has 13 amino acids. CDR1 and CDR2 from the germline V gene are MDHEN and SYDVKM. The ends lost 6 bases at V and 6 bases at J; junction bases unmatched: 4. CDR3 amino acids: CASRGGLANEQFF. As DNA, the CDR3 is TGTGCCAGCAGGGGCGGACTAGCCAATGAGCAGTTCTTC.

The rearrangement uses TRBV29-1 and TRBJ1-1; 7 bases line up with TRBD1. V lost 1 base and J lost 7; bases outside the gene matches: 9. CDR1 and CDR2 from the germline V gene are SQVTM and ANQGSEA. The CDR3 loop spans 14 amino acids. Here the CDR3 reads CSVEAQFRDSEAFF. The CDR3 nucleotides read TGCAGCGTTGAAGCCCAATTCCGGGACAGTGAAGCTTTCTTT.

This clone was seen only a few times. V and J are TRBV11-2 and TRBJ2-7; D is uncertain. V gave up 1 base and J gave up 0 bases, with 10 bases separating them. Per the germline V gene, CDR1 is SGHAT and CDR2 is FQNNGV. The CDR3 is 15 amino acids. CDR3 bases: TGTGCCAGCAGCTTAGGGTGGCAGGACTCCTACGAGCAGTACTTC. Protein sequence: CASSLGWQDSYEQYF.